This entry is about one T cell receptor (beta chain). Its antigen is not identified. Germline loops: CDR1 SGDLS, CDR2 YYNGEE. The V gene end was trimmed by 3 bases and the J gene end by 3 bases; junction bases not matched to a gene: 4. There are 15 residues in the CDR3. The data were obtained in a study of OX40 agonist ivuxolimab in advanced cancers. Study conclusions and caveats: Within 6 weeks, CD4+ and CD8+ blood T cells expanded clonally at 0.1 to 3.0 mg/kg.

Profiling relied on immunoSEQ multiplex PCR, and the TCRdb table lists in-frame clones only, not all of them. Found here are tens of thousands of clones, about 80% of them singletons; the top ten hold approximately 2.4%. The V call is TRBV9, the J call TRBJ2-3; 10 nucleotides line up with TRBD2. The sequenced sample was CD4+ or CD8+ T cells sorted from blood, obtained in a trial of the OX40 agonist ivuxolimab. This sequence was found in an adult with an advanced solid tumor such as melanoma, head and neck, liver or kidney cancer. CDR3: CASSESGGGTDTQYF. The CDR3 DNA reads as TGTGCCAGCAGCGAGAGCGGGGGGGGAACAGATACGCAGTATTTT.